This T cell receptor (beta chain) was sequenced in a study of CD8 T cells in ankylosing spondylitis (dated by TCRdb to about 2017). Study-wide context: The study set out to find disease-linked TCR variants by profiling T cell receptor beta repertoires in ankylosing spondylitis patients and healthy donors. The full study cohort comprised approximately 23 ankylosing spondylitis patients and 110 or so healthy donors. Peripheral blood was sampled, and synovial fluid was additionally collected from ankylosing spondylitis patients.

The study at large found these results: Blood from ankylosing spondylitis patients appeared to be characterized by a TCR beta motif made up of about 8 highly homologous amino acid variants. The disease-linked clones were reported to be significantly enriched in matched synovial fluid samples from ankylosing spondylitis patients. The disease-linked clones showed a CD8+ phenotype and occurred at relatively low frequencies in peripheral blood. Some TCR beta motif variants had previously been reported in synovial fluid and blood of reactive arthritis patients, which suggested common disease-initiation mechanisms.

The sequencer was an Illumina HiSeq 2500. Quantitative 5'-RACE with molecular barcodes was the method used to prepare the TCR beta libraries. The source study handled its data this way. A new computational method based on a probabilistic model of VDJ rearrangement was used to identify disease-linked TCR variants. The public reads were run again by TCRdb, first through fastp at Q25 and then through MiXCR, and only productive beta chains were kept. Rows merge per CDR3 protein into single entries with the most common DNA and genes. TCRdb's processing, not the authors', yielded these V and J calls. Recorded for this sample are about 390,000 distinct CDR3 sequences; 20% to 25% of them occurred a single time. The ten most abundant clones make up about 16% of the sample. This clonotype was seen more than once but under ten times. Its antigen is currently not known. No base qualities exist here, and no much larger clone lies one base off it.

The CDR3 numbers 12 residues from cysteine through phenylalanine. Only the CDR3 DNA is retained, 36 bases long and in frame from the first base. As encoded in the germline V gene, CDR1 is MNHEY while CDR2 is SVGAGI. V loses 6 bases of germline sequence and J loses 6 bases, and the interval between the two ends is 11 bases. The clonotype originates from a male donor with ankylosing spondylitis. The sample comprised blood, either unsorted or a sorted T cell fraction (not recorded which). The chain is encoded by TRBV6-5 joined to TRBJ2-5; the D gene is perhaps TRBD2, on 5 matching bases. The CDR3 region: CASRLPGKTQYF. The DNA sequence reads TGTGCCAGCAGGCTTCCGGGAAAGACCCAGTACTTC.